A few counts support the clone carrying this T cell receptor beta chain. No antigen is known for it. The data originate from a study of human T cells and chemical hapten exposure. Study in general: Patch tests applied 0.01% DPC to the upper back and were scored after 6 days. The study, taken as a whole, reports: Significantly greater numbers of large CDR3 similarity clusters came from expanded TCRs than from controls.

Trimming stripped 6 bases from V and 6 bases from J, with 14 bases between. Germline V gives CDR1 SGHTA, CDR2 FQGNSA. The length of the CDR3 is 13 residues. Original methodology: With a range of about 23,224 to 700,000, the median per sample was around 97,000 TCRs. TCRdb used MiXCR to reprocess the RACE reads, holding one entry per CDR3 protein. These V and J calls derive from TCRdb rather than the authors' analysis. Found here are more than 300,000 distinct CDR3 sequences, approximately 5.1% of them singletons; the top ten hold just over 2.5%. The time point: pre-sensitization, week 0. Treatment of the sample: therapeutic diphenylcyclopropenone sensitization with weekly scalp DPC.

The input for sequencing was whole blood, taken in connection with sensitization to the hapten diphenylcyclopropenone (DPC). This receptor was taken from a woman between 45 and 65 years old with alopecia areata. Some clones in this sample may be carry-over from other donors' samples. The J gene is TRBJ1-2, the V gene TRBV7-2; unclear D gene. CDR3 loop: CASSSTRRDGYTF. CDR3 bases: TGTGCCAGCAGTTCTACTAGACGGGATGGCTACACCTTC.